A single sample is the source of the 6 T cell receptor beta chains below, sequenced in a study of blood T cell repertoires in COVID-19 (TCRdb year 2020). To prepare the library, the immunoSEQ multiplex PCR assay was applied. The table comes from immuneACCESS by way of TCRdb, which keeps in-frame sequences with V and J called. Part of the clones is missing from these tables; in studies checked, under half for an unresolved V gene and the rest for unknown reasons. For this sample there are over 65,000 clones; more than 75% appear just once. The ten largest clonotypes hold 1% to 1.5% of the sample. Sequenced: peripheral blood. Every receptor here comes from an older woman with acute or convalescent COVID-19.

This clone has just one count. This chain links TRBV7-2 with TRBJ1-5; 9 positions agree with TRBD1. The CDR3 sequence is 14 residues long. Germline V gives CDR1 SGHTA, CDR2 FQGNSA. With V trimmed by 6 bases and J by 2 bases, 2 bases remained unmatched. The CDR3, as DNA: TGTGCCAGCAGTCGGACAGGGGGCAATCAGCCCCAGCATTTT. It specifies CASSRTGGNQPQHF.

The V gene is TRBV5-8, the J gene TRBJ2-1, with 7 positions matching TRBD2. The J segment lost 4 bases and the V segment lost 0 bases, leaving 7 bases of the junction unmatched. Germline values: CDR1 SGHTS, CDR2 YDEGEE. There are 16 residues in the CDR3. The CDR3 loop is CASSLGWAGVYNEQFF. As DNA, the CDR3 is TGTGCCAGCAGCTTGGGGTGGGCGGGAGTATACAATGAGCAGTTCTTC. Drawing the rest from reference TRBV5-8 and TRBJ2-1, the complete variable domain is EAGVTQSPTHLIKTRGQQATLRCSPISGHTSVYWYQQALGLGLQFLLWYDEGEERNRGNFPPRFSGRQFPNYSSELNVNALELEDSALYLCASSLGWAGVYNEQFFGPGTRLTVL.

This clone was picked up a small number of times. This sequence joins TRBV6-4 and TRBJ2-1; 10 positions agree with TRBD2. J gave up 0 bases and V 4 bases, and 9 bases lay outside the gene matches. Germline V gene lookup returns CDR1 MRHNA and CDR2 SNTAGT. The CDR3 consists of 18 residues. CDR3 sequence (DNA): TGTGCCAGCAGTGTACGAGCGGGAGGGTTGAGCTCCTACAATGAGCAGTTCTTC. Translated: CASSVRAGGLSSYNEQFF.

The chain has TRBV7-8 and TRBJ2-1, with 14 bases that match TRBD2. With 2 bases clipped from V and 10 bases from J, the junction kept 7 bases outside the gene matches. In germline, CDR1 is SGHVS, CDR2 FQNEAQ. This CDR3 comprises 16 residues. The CDR3 DNA reads as TGTGCCAGCAGCTTAACGGGGACTAGCGGGAGCAAGGAGCAGTTCTTC. It specifies CASSLTGTSGSKEQFF. Full variable domain (rest looked up from reference TRBV7-8 and TRBJ2-1): GAGVSQSPRYKVAKRGQDVALRCDPISGHVSLFWYQQALGQGPEFLTYFQNEAQLDKSGLPSDRFFAERPEGSVSTLKIQRTQQEDSAVYLCASSLTGTSGSKEQFFGPGTRLTVL.

The V gene is TRBV28, the J gene TRBJ2-2, with a possible D match to TRBD2 (6 bases). Deletions cut 6 bases from V and 1 base from J, with 12 bases between. The CDR3 is made up of 15 amino acids. CDR1 MDHEN and CDR2 SYDVKM come from the germline V gene. The CDR3 bases are TGTGCCAGCAGGGACGGGGGACTGAACACCGGGGAGCTGTTTTTT. Encoded protein: CASRDGGLNTGELFF. Variable domain in full (rest from reference TRBV28 and TRBJ2-2): DVKVTQSSRYLVKRTGEKVFLECVQDMDHENMFWYRQDPGLGLRLIYFSYDVKMKEKGDIPEGYSVSREKKERFSLILESASTNQTSMYLCASRDGGLNTGELFFGEGSRLTVL.

The chain links TRBV9 to TRBJ2-3, with TRBD2 identical over 7 bases. Germline CDR1 SGDLS, CDR2 YYNGEE. The CDR3 consists of 14 residues. J was trimmed by 4 bases and V by 3 bases; bases with no gene match: 5. The CDR3: CASSALGLSDTQYF. DNA of the CDR3: TGTGCCAGCAGCGCCTTGGGACTATCAGATACGCAGTATTTT.